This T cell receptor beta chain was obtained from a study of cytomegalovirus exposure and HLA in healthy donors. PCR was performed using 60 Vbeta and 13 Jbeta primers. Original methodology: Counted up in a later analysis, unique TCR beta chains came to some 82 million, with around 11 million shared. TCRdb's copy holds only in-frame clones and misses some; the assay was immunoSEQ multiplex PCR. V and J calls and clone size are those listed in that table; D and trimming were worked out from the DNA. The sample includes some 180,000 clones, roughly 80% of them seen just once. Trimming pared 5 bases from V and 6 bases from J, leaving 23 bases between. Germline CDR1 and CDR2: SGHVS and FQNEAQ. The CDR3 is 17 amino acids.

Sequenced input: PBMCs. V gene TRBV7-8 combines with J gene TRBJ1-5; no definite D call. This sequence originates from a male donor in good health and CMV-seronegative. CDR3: CASSPTANWHGGQPQHF. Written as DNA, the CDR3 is TGTGCCAGCAGCCCGACGGCAAACTGGCATGGAGGTCAGCCCCAGCATTTT.